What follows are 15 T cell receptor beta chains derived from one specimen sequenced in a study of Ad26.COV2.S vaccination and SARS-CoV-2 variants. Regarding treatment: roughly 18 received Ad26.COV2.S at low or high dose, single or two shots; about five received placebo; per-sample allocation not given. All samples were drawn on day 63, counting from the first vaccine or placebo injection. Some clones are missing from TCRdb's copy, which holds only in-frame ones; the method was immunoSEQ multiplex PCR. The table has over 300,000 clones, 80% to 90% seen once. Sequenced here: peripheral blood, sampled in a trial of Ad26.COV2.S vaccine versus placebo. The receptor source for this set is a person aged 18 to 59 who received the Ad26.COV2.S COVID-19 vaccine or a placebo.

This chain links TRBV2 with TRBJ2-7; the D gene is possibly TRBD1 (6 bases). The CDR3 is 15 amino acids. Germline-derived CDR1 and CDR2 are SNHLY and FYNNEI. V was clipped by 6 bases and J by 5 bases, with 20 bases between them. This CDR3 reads CASRWTDGETNEQYF. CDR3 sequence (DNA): TGTGCCAGCAGGTGGACAGACGGCGAAACGAACGAGCAGTACTTC.

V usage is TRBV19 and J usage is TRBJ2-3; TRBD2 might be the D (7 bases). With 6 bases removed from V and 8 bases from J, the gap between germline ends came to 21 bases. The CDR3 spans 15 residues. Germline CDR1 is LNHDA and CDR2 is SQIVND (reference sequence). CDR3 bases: TGTGCCAGTAGCCATCGTCGGGGGGCGCTTACTACGCAGTATTTT. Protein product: CASSHRRGALTTQYF.

This CDR3 reads CASSLAQGVYGYTF. DNA of the CDR3: TGCGCCAGCAGCTTGGCCCAGGGAGTCTATGGCTACACCTTC. The chain recombines TRBV5-1 with TRBJ1-2; D possibly corresponds to TRBD1 (5 bases). Trimming removed 0 bases at V and 4 bases at J, with 10 bases between. CDR3 length: 14 residues. The germline gives CDR1 SGHRS, CDR2 YFSETQ.

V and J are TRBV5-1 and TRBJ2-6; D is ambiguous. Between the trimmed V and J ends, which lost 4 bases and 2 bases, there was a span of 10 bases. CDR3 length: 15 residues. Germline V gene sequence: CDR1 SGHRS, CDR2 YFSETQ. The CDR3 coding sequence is TGCGCCAGCAGCGAAACCGGGCCTGGGGCCAACGTCCTGACTTTC. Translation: CASSETGPGANVLTF.

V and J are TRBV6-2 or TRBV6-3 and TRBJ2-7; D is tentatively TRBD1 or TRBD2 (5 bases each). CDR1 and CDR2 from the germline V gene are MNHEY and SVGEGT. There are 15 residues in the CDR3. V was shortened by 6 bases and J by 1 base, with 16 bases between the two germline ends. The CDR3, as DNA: TGTGCCAGCAGCCACCTCCGGGACGGGTCCTACGAGCAGTACTTC. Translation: CASSHLRDGSYEQYF.

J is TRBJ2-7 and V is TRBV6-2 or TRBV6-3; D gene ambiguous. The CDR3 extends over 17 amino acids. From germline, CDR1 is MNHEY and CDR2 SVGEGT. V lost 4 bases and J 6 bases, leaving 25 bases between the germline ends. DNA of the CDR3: TGTGCCAGCAGTTCAGGTCCCCCGGGCCCCCAAGTTCTCGAGCAGTACTTC. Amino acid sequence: CASSSGPPGPQVLEQYF.

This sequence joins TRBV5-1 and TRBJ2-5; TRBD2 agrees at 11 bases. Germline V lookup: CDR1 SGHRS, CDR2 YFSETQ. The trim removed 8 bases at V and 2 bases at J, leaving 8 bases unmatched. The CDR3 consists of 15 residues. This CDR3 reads CASNRLAGKQETQYF. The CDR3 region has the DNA TGCGCCAGTAATAGACTAGCGGGGAAACAAGAGACCCAGTACTTC.

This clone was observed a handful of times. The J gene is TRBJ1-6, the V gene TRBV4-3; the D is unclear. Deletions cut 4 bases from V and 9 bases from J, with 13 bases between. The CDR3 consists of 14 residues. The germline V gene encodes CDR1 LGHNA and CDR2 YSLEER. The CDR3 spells CASSLGGFGSPLHF. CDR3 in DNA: TGCGCCAGCAGCCTGGGAGGTTTTGGTTCACCCCTCCACTTT.

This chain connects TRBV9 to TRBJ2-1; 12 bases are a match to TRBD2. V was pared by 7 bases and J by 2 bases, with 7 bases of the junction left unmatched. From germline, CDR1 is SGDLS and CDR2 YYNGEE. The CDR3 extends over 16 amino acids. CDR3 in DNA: TGTGCCAGCGGCCTGACTAGCGGGAGTGCCTACAATGAGCAGTTCTTC. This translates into CASGLTSGSAYNEQFF.

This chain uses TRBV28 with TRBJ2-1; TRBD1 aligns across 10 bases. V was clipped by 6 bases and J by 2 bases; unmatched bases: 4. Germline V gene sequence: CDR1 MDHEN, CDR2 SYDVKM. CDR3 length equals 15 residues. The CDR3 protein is CASSAGTGAYNEQFF. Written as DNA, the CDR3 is TGTGCCAGCAGCGCTGGGACAGGGGCCTACAATGAGCAGTTCTTC. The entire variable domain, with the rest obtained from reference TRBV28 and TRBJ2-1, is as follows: DVKVTQSSRYLVKRTGEKVFLECVQDMDHENMFWYRQDPGLGLRLIYFSYDVKMKEKGDIPEGYSVSREKKERFSLILESASTNQTSMYLCASSAGTGAYNEQFFGPGTRLTVL.

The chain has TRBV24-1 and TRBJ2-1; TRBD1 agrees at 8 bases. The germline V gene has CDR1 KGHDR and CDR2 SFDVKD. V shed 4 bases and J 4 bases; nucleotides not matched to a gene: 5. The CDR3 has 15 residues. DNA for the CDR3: TGTGCCACCAGTGACTCGACAGGGGATTACAATGAGCAGTTCTTC. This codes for CATSDSTGDYNEQFF.

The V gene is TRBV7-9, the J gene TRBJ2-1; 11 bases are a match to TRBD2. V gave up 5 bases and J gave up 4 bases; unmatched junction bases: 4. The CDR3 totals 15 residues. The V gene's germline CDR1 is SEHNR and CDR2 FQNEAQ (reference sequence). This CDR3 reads CASSATSGAYNEQFF. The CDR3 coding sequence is TGTGCCAGCAGCGCGACTAGCGGGGCGTACAATGAGCAGTTCTTC.

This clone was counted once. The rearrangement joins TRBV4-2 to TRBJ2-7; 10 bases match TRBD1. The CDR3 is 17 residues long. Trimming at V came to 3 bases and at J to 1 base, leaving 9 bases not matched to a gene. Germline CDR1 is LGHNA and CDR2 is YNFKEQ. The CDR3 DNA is TGTGCCAGCAGCCAGCATCTTGGGACAGGGGTTTCCTACGAGCAGTACTTC. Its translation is CASSQHLGTGVSYEQYF.

CDR3: CSVEDNTEAFF. The CDR3 DNA sequence: TGCAGCGTTGAAGATAACACTGAAGCTTTCTTT. This rearrangement joins TRBV29-1 to TRBJ1-1; D is ambiguous. There are 11 residues in the CDR3. V lost 0 bases to trimming and J lost 2 bases, with 1 base between them. CDR1 SQVTM and CDR2 ANQGSEA come from the germline V gene.

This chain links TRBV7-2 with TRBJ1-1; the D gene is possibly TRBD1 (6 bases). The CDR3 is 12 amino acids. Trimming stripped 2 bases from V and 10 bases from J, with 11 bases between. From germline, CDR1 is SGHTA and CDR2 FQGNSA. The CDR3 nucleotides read TGTGCCAGCAGCTTATTCGGGGGCCGAGCTTTCTTT. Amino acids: CASSLFGGRAFF.